A single sample is the source of the 18 T cell receptor beta chains below, sequenced in a study of T cell clones after liver transplantation. Profiled with immunoSEQ multiplex PCR; TCRdb holds only in-frame clones, not every one. The data contain about 75,000 clones, roughly 84% of them singletons. The sequencing here drew on CD4+ T cells from blood, taken around 48 months after liver transplant. These receptors all stem from a human patient who received a liver transplant. T cells may partly derive from the graft donor.

This sequence joins TRBV9 and TRBJ2-3, with TRBD2 matching 7 bases. The germline CDR1 and CDR2 sequences are SGDLS and YYNGEE. The CDR3 has 15 amino acids. V lost 2 bases and J lost 1; bases outside the gene matches: 4. The chain's CDR3 is CASSVGGDGTDTQYF. CDR3 nucleotides: TGTGCCAGCAGCGTTGGGGGGGATGGCACAGATACGCAGTATTTT.

This clone was counted only a few times. The rearrangement links TRBV5-1 to TRBJ1-1; possible D gene TRBD1, 5 bases. V dropped 1 base and J dropped 8 bases, with 9 bases sitting between them. The CDR3 has 12 residues. Germline values: CDR1 SGHRS, CDR2 YFSETQ. CDR3 region: CASSLSGGEAFF. The DNA for the CDR3 is TGCGCCAGCAGCTTGAGTGGGGGGGAAGCTTTCTTT.

V and J are TRBV6-1 and TRBJ1-1, with no clear D. The CDR3 runs to 12 residues. CDR1 and CDR2 from the germline V gene are MNHNS and SASEGT. Trimming removed 7 bases from V and 0 bases from J, with 6 bases in between. The CDR3 bases are TGTGCCAGCATAATGATGAACACTGAAGCTTTCTTT. This codes for CASIMMNTEAFF.

V and J are TRBV21-1 and TRBJ2-1. TRBV21-1 is a pseudogene segment. This CDR3 is built from 17 residues. The CDR3 sequence: CASSNCSGQSSGYEQFF. CDR3 bases: TGTGCCAGCAGCAACTGCAGTGGGCAGTCTAGTGGCTATGAGCAGTTCTTC.

This chain links TRBV10-1 with TRBJ2-5, with D possibly matching TRBD1 (6 bases). The CDR3 is 14 residues long. V gave up 8 bases and J gave up 4 bases, with 17 bases separating them. CDR1 and CDR2 from the germline V gene are WNHNN and SYGVQD (reference sequence). The CDR3 loop is CASQIQGQGETQYF. In nucleotides, the CDR3 is TGCGCCAGCCAGATACAGGGCCAGGGAGAGACCCAGTACTTC.

The J gene is TRBJ1-2, the V gene TRBV28; weak D call: TRBD1 (5 bases). Per the germline V gene, CDR1 is MDHEN and CDR2 is SYDVKM. This CDR3 spans 15 amino acids. Between the trimmed V and J ends, which lost 5 bases and 3 bases, there was a span of 16 bases. The chain's CDR3 is CASSPPGPGHYGYTF. CDR3 DNA: TGTGCCAGCAGTCCCCCCGGGCCAGGGCACTATGGCTACACCTTC.

This clone was seen only a few times. CDR3 sequence: CASSRTGDWAEAFF. Written as DNA, the CDR3 is TGTGCCAGTAGCCGTACAGGGGATTGGGCTGAAGCTTTCTTT. The chain combines TRBV19 with TRBJ1-1; TRBD1 agrees at 7 bases. Per germline, CDR1 LNHDA and CDR2 SQIVND (reference sequence). V was clipped by 6 bases and J by 6 bases; unmatched bases: 10. This CDR3 comprises 14 residues.

The chain joins TRBV9 to TRBJ1-3; D is perhaps TRBD1 (6 bases). CDR1 and CDR2 (germline): SGDLS, YYNGEE. V lost 2 bases and J lost 0, with 18 bases in between. The CDR3 contains 18 residues. The CDR3 sequence is CASSVSQGYESSGNTIYF. The CDR3, as DNA: TGTGCCAGCAGCGTGAGTCAGGGGTATGAGAGCTCTGGAAACACCATATATTTT.

This chain uses TRBV28 with TRBJ2-3, with 9 bases identical to TRBD1. The germline V gene encodes CDR1 MDHEN and CDR2 SYDVKM. V lost 5 bases, J lost 2 bases, and 5 bases stayed unmatched. This CDR3 has 15 residues. The CDR3 loop reads CASSAGTGNTDTQYF. The CDR3 DNA follows: TGTGCCAGCAGTGCGGGGACAGGGAACACAGATACGCAGTATTTT.

The CDR3 sequence: CASSQDVQRDLQFF. For the CDR3, the DNA is TGCGCCAGCAGCCAAGATGTTCAGCGGGATTTACAGTTCTTC. The chain employs TRBV4-1 and TRBJ2-1; TRBD2 matches 7 bases. After removal of 0 bases from V and 13 bases from J, the junction contained 9 bases not matched to a gene. CDR1 is MGHRA and CDR2 is YSYEKL in the germline V gene. This CDR3 has 14 residues.

This clone was seen just once. This sequence joins TRBV6-5 and TRBJ2-7; TRBD2 is a possible D gene (6 bases). Looked up from germline, CDR1 is MNHEY and CDR2 is SVGAGI. This CDR3 comprises 14 residues. With 4 bases removed from V and 5 bases from J, the gap between germline ends came to 15 bases. CDR3 region: CASSSGTQVDEQYF. CDR3 DNA: TGTGCCAGCAGTTCCGGGACTCAAGTCGACGAGCAGTACTTC.

Comment on this clone: The junction differs from germline at one of its ends, possibly a read error. The chain uses TRBV15 and TRBJ2-7; D is ambiguous. Germline values: CDR1 LNHNV, CDR2 YYDKDF (reference sequence). The CDR3 runs 14 residues. The CDR3 reads CATSRGSDTYAQYF. Written as DNA, the CDR3 is TGTGCCACCAGCAGAGGATCAGATACTTACGCGCAGTACTTC.

With respect to this clone: This specimen includes other DNA sequences encoding the same CDR3. In DNA, the CDR3 is TGTGCCAGCAGCCTCGACAGGGGAGCCGGCTACACCTTC. Amino acids: CASSLDRGAGYTF. The J gene is TRBJ1-2, the V gene TRBV5-6, with TRBD1 matching over 8 bases. The V gene's germline CDR1 is SGHDT and CDR2 YYEEEE. The length of the CDR3 is 13 residues. With 4 bases clipped from V and 8 bases from J, the junction kept 7 bases outside the gene matches.

CDR3 nucleotides: TGTGCCAGCAGGCTAGCGGACCACCCGGGTGAGCAGTTCTTC. This sequence encodes CASRLADHPGEQFF. The rearrangement links TRBV6-1 to TRBJ2-1; TRBD2 agrees at 7 bases. The CDR3 covers 14 residues. Germline V CDR1 and CDR2: MNHNS, SASEGT. After removal of 6 bases from V and 9 bases from J, the junction contained 11 bases not matched to a gene.

In DNA form, the CDR3 reads TGTGCCACGACTAGCATGGGACAGGGCTACGAGCAGTACTTC. This sequence encodes CATTSMGQGYEQYF. The chain combines TRBV13 with TRBJ2-7, with 9 bases identical to TRBD1. There are 14 residues in the CDR3. The germline CDR1 and CDR2 sequences are PRHDT and FYEKMQ (reference sequence). V lost 10 bases, J lost 3 bases, and 10 bases stayed unmatched.

The V gene is TRBV27, the J gene TRBJ2-2; D is possibly TRBD2 (6 bases). Trimming pared 5 bases from V and 6 bases from J, leaving 16 bases between. The CDR3 runs 15 residues. Germline V CDR1 and CDR2: MNHEY, SMNVEV (reference sequence). CDR3 coding DNA: TGTGCCAGCAGTGAAGAGGCAGGAGGGGCCGGGGAGCTGTTTTTT. Its translation: CASSEEAGGAGELFF.

J is TRBJ1-2 and V is TRBV7-9; perhaps TRBD1 as D (6 bases). The CDR3 loop spans 16 amino acids. The germline V gene encodes CDR1 SEHNR and CDR2 FQNEAQ (reference sequence). Trimming cost V 4 bases and J 4 bases, with 19 bases left between them. The chain's CDR3 is CASSSLRGARGYGYTF. The CDR3 nucleotides read TGTGCCAGCAGCTCGCTCCGGGGGGCTCGCGGCTATGGCTACACCTTC.

The chain recombines TRBV7-2 with TRBJ2-7, with TRBD1 matching over 10 bases. V gave up 4 bases and J gave up 5 bases; unmatched junction bases: 8. Looked up from germline, CDR1 is SGHTA and CDR2 is FQGNSA. CDR3 length: 15 residues. CDR3 nucleotide sequence: TGTGCCAGCAGCTCTGTGACAGGGGGCGGCGACGAGCAGTACTTC. Translating it yields CASSSVTGGGDEQYF.